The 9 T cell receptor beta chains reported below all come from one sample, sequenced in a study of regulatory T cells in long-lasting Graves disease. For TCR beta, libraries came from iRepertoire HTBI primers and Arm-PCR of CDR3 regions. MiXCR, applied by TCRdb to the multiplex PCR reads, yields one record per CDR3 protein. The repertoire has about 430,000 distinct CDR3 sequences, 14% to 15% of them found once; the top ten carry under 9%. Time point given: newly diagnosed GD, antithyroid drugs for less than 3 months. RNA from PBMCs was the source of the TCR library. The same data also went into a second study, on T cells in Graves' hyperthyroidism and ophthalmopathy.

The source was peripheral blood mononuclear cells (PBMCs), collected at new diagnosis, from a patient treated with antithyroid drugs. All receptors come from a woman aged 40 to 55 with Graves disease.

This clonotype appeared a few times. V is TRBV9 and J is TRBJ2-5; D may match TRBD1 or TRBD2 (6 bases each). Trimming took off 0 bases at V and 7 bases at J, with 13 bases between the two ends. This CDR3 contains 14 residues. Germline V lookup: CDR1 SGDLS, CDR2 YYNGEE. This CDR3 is CASSVGGGRGTQYF. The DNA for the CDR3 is TGTGCCAGCAGCGTAGGAGGGGGGCGCGGGACCCAGTACTTC.

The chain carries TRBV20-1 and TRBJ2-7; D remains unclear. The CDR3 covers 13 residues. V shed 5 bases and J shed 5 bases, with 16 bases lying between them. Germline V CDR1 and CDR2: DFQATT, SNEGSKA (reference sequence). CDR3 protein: CSALSRTANEQYF. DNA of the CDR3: TGCAGTGCTCTATCCCGGACGGCGAACGAGCAGTACTTC.

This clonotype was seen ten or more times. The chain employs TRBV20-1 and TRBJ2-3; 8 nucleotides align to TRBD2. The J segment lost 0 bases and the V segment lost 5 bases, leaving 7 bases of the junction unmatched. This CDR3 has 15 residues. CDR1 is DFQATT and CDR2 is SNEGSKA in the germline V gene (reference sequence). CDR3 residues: CSAPGLAASTDTQYF. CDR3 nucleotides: TGCAGTGCTCCCGGACTAGCAGCTAGCACAGATACGCAGTATTTT.

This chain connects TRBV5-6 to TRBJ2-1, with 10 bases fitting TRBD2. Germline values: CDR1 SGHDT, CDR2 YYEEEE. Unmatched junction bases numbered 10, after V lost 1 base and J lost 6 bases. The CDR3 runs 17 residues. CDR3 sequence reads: CASSLFAKAGGLNEQFF. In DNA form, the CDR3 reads TGTGCCAGCAGCTTGTTCGCTAAAGCGGGAGGGCTCAATGAGCAGTTCTTC.

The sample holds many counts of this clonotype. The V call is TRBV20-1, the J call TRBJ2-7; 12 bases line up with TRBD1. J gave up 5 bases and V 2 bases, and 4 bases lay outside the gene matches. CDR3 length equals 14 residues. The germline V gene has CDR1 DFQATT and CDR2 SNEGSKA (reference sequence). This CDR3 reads CSARMGQGANEQYF. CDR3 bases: TGCAGTGCTAGAATGGGACAGGGGGCCAACGAGCAGTACTTC.

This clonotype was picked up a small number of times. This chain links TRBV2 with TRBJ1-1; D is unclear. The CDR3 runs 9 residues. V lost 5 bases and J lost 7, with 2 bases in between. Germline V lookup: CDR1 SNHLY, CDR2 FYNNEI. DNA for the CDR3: TGTGCCAGCAGTTATGAAGCTTTCTTT. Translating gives CASSYEAFF.

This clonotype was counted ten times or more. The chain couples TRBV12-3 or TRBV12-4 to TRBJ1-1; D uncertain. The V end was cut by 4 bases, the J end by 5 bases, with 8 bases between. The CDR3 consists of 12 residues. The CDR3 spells CASSSGTTEAFF. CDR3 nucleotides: TGTGCCAGCAGTTCCGGAACTACTGAAGCTTTCTTT.

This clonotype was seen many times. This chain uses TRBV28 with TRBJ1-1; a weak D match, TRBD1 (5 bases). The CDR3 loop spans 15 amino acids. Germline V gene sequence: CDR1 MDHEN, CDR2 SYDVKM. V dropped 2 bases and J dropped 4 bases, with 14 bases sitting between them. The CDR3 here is CASSLGAGSGTEAFF. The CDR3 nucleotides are TGTGCCAGCAGTTTAGGGGCGGGCTCGGGCACTGAAGCTTTCTTT.

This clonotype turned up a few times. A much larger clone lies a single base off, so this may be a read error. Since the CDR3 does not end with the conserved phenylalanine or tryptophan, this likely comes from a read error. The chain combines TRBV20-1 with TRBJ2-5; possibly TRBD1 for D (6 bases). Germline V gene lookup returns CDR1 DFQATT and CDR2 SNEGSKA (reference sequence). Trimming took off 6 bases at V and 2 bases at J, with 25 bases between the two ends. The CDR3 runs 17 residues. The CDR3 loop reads CSAHTTPTQGPQETQYS. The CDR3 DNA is TGCAGTGCCCATACAACTCCTACACAGGGCCCACAAGAGACCCAGTACTCC.